A single sample gave rise to the 30 T cell receptor beta chains below, sequenced in a study of response to subunit inactivated influenza vaccine. TCRdb reprocessed the RT-PCR reads via MiXCR and lists one record per CDR3 protein. This table has just under 250,000 distinct CDR3 sequences, 9% to 15% appearing once. The source was non-naive T cells sorted from PBMCs, collected 14 to 15 days before vaccination. The origin of the receptors is a man aged 45-65 years who received an inactivated influenza vaccine.

This clonotype was seen many times. The chain couples TRBV29-1 to TRBJ1-1; tentatively, D is TRBD1 (5 bases). This CDR3 comprises 13 residues. V was cut by 4 bases and J by 1 base, with 10 bases left in between. Looked up from germline, CDR1 is SQVTM and CDR2 is ANQGSEA. As DNA, the CDR3 is TGCAGCGTTGGGCAGGGAGCGAACACTGAAGCTTTCTTT. Translation: CSVGQGANTEAFF.

This clonotype was seen a few times. The chain recombines TRBV6-1 with TRBJ1-5, with a tentative D call TRBD1 (5 bases). Germline CDR1 is MNHNS and CDR2 is SASEGT. V shed 2 bases and J shed 7 bases, with 9 bases lying between them. This CDR3 contains 13 residues. This CDR3 reads CASSETWGQPQHF. As DNA, the CDR3 is TGTGCCAGCAGTGAAACTTGGGGCCAGCCCCAGCATTTT.

The chain links TRBV5-1 to TRBJ2-4; the D is unclear. This CDR3 comprises 14 residues. CDR1 and CDR2 (germline): SGHRS, YFSETQ. Trimming removed 5 bases from V and 0 bases from J, with 9 bases in between. CDR3 in amino acids: CASRPDLAKNIQYF. The CDR3 nucleotides are TGCGCCAGCAGACCCGATCTAGCCAAAAACATTCAGTACTTC.

The rearrangement links TRBV30 to TRBJ2-4; 9 bases line up with TRBD2. The V gene end was trimmed by 2 bases and the J gene end by 4 bases; junction bases not matched to a gene: 6. Germline CDR1 reads GTSNPN; CDR2 reads SVGIG (reference sequence). The CDR3 consists of 15 residues. The CDR3 region has the DNA TGTGCCTGGAGTCCCCCCCTAGCGGGGAAAAACATTCAGTACTTC. Amino acid sequence: CAWSPPLAGKNIQYF.

This clonotype came up a few times. V usage is TRBV28 and J usage is TRBJ2-6, with TRBD2 as a possible D gene (7 bases). Per the germline V gene, CDR1 is MDHEN and CDR2 is SYDVKM. Trimming cost V 2 bases and J 4 bases, with 15 bases left between them. This CDR3 spans 17 amino acids. DNA of the CDR3: TGTGCCAGCAGTTTAAGGGGGGGCCTGACAGGGGCCAACGTCCTGACTTTC. This codes for CASSLRGGLTGANVLTF.

This clonotype has ten or more counts. The V call is TRBV20-1, the J call TRBJ2-7; 7 bases map to TRBD1. Germline lookup yields CDR1 DFQATT and CDR2 SNEGSKA (reference sequence). This CDR3 has 14 residues. With V trimmed by 3 bases and J by 6 bases, 11 bases remained unmatched. CDR3 sequence: CSASFTGQAREQYF. In DNA, the CDR3 is TGCAGTGCTAGCTTTACCGGACAGGCTCGCGAGCAGTACTTC.

This clonotype appeared a few times. This sequence joins TRBV7-2 and TRBJ1-4, with no clear D. Germline V gene data show CDR1 as SGHTA and CDR2 as FQGNSA. The CDR3 contains 15 residues. The ends were cut back, 1 base at V and 4 bases at J, with 10 bases in the middle. The DNA for the CDR3 is TGTGCCAGCAGCTTAGAGCGGCGGCATAATGAAAAACTGTTTTTT. Protein: CASSLERRHNEKLFF.

This clonotype was counted ten times or more. CDR3 loop: CASSLRGQSTDTQYF. The CDR3 bases are TGTGCCAGCAGTCTCAGGGGGCAAAGCACAGATACGCAGTATTTT. The chain links TRBV27 to TRBJ2-3; 8 positions match TRBD1. Germline assignment: CDR1 MNHEY and CDR2 SMNVEV (reference sequence). V trimming: 5 bases; J trimming: 0 bases; junction bases outside the gene matches: 4. The CDR3 runs 15 residues.

The J gene is TRBJ2-3, the V gene TRBV5-5; no firm D call. This CDR3 region has 15 residues. V dropped 0 bases and J dropped 5 bases, with 13 bases sitting between them. Germline V lookup: CDR1 SGHKS, CDR2 YYEKEE (reference sequence). The DNA for the CDR3 is TGTGCCAGCAGCTTGGATGACCTCATCGAAGATACGCAGTATTTT. Encoded protein: CASSLDDLIEDTQYF.

This clonotype came up a few times. The chain combines TRBV10-3 with TRBJ1-6; 7 bases are shared with TRBD1. The germline V gene encodes CDR1 ENHRY and CDR2 SYGVKD. V trimming: 10 bases; J trimming: 5 bases; junction bases outside the gene matches: 11. The CDR3 is 15 amino acids. The CDR3 DNA reads as TGTGCCACCAGAGGGGGCGGGGGCAATAATTCACCCCTCCACTTT. The encoded protein is CATRGGGGNNSPLHF.

The gene calls are TRBV4-2 and TRBJ1-2; no clear D. V lost 4 bases and J lost 6, with 15 bases in between. This CDR3 contains 14 residues. Germline V gives CDR1 LGHNA, CDR2 YNFKEQ. The CDR3 here is CASSRQDLVDGYTF. The CDR3 coding sequence is TGTGCCAGCAGCCGCCAGGACCTGGTGGATGGCTACACCTTC.

This sequence joins TRBV5-1 and TRBJ2-5, with D perhaps matching TRBD2 (6 bases). The CDR3 runs to 19 residues. From germline, CDR1 is SGHRS and CDR2 YFSETQ. V lost 0 bases and J lost 1, with 22 bases in between. CDR3 region: CASSLVPGNRGSSQETQYF. The CDR3 bases are TGCGCCAGCAGCTTGGTCCCGGGTAATCGGGGGTCTAGCCAAGAGACCCAGTACTTC.

The V call is TRBV10-3, the J call TRBJ2-3, with TRBD2 as a possible D gene (8 bases). The CDR3 contains 17 residues. Germline loops: CDR1 ENHRY, CDR2 SYGVKD. Deletions cut 6 bases from V and 2 bases from J, with 21 bases between. This CDR3 reads CAIRAGDSGRPTDTQYF. CDR3 sequence (DNA): TGTGCCATCAGGGCGGGGGACAGCGGGAGACCCACAGATACGCAGTATTTT.

The V call is TRBV6-1, the J call TRBJ1-2; TRBD1 matches 8 bases. Looked up from germline, CDR1 is MNHNS and CDR2 is SASEGT. V gave up 0 bases and J gave up 8 bases; unmatched junction bases: 2. This CDR3 region has 13 residues. As DNA, the CDR3 is TGTGCCAGCAGTGAAGCGGACAGGGACGGCTACACCTTC. It translates to CASSEADRDGYTF.

This clonotype was counted many times. V gene TRBV6-1 combines with J gene TRBJ2-3; 12 bases are a match to TRBD2. The V gene end was trimmed by 6 bases and the J gene end by 5 bases; junction bases not matched to a gene: 6. The germline V gene encodes CDR1 MNHNS and CDR2 SASEGT. The CDR3 contains 15 residues. The CDR3 sequence is CASSRLAGEKDTQYF. The CDR3 DNA reads as TGTGCCAGCAGCCGACTAGCGGGAGAGAAAGATACGCAGTATTTT.

The chain combines TRBV7-2 with TRBJ1-5, with 8 bases aligning to TRBD1. The length of the CDR3 is 15 residues. With 3 bases clipped from V and 5 bases from J, the junction kept 6 bases outside the gene matches. Germline assignment: CDR1 SGHTA and CDR2 FQGNSA. CDR3 region: CASSFAGGFDQPQHF. In nucleotides, the CDR3 is TGTGCCAGCAGCTTTGCAGGGGGCTTCGATCAGCCCCAGCATTTT.

This clonotype has only a few counts. The J gene is TRBJ2-3, the V gene TRBV12-5; D is unclear. CDR1 is LGHNT and CDR2 is FRNRAP in the germline V gene. This CDR3 has 13 residues. V lost 1 base to trimming and J lost 4 bases, with 6 bases between them. The CDR3 is CASGLGRADTQYF. In DNA form, the CDR3 reads TGTGCTAGTGGTTTGGGTAGGGCAGATACGCAGTATTTT.

This clonotype was seen a handful of times. The chain links TRBV6-5 to TRBJ2-7; unclear D gene. The CDR3 loop spans 13 amino acids. V lost 7 bases and J lost 3, with 13 bases in between. The germline V gene encodes CDR1 MNHEY and CDR2 SVGAGI. The CDR3 DNA is TGTGCCAGCACTTCAGGCAACGGCTACGAGCAGTACTTC. This sequence encodes CASTSGNGYEQYF.

This chain connects TRBV12-3 or TRBV12-4 to TRBJ2-2, with unresolved D. V shed 6 bases and J shed 4 bases, with 15 bases lying between them. This CDR3 has 15 amino acids. The CDR3 DNA sequence: TGTGCCAGCAGACGCGACTTCCCCGGCACCGGGGAGCTGTTTTTT. It is translated as CASRRDFPGTGELFF.

The J gene is TRBJ2-3, the V gene TRBV3-1, with 8 nucleotides matching TRBD2. The V gene end was trimmed by 0 bases and the J gene end by 5 bases; junction bases not matched to a gene: 1. The CDR3 sequence is 14 residues long. CDR1 and CDR2 (germline): LGHDT, YNNKEL (reference sequence). CDR3 sequence reads: CASSQDRGGDTQYF. DNA of the CDR3: TGTGCCAGCAGCCAAGATCGGGGGGGAGATACGCAGTATTTT.

This clonotype was detected many times. The V and J genes are TRBV7-8 and TRBJ2-1; TRBD1 aligns across 7 bases. The CDR3 totals 15 residues. V was pared by 4 bases and J by 0 bases, with 3 bases of the junction left unmatched. CDR1 and CDR2 (germline): SGHVS, FQNEAQ. The CDR3 sequence is CASSSGQSSYNEQFF. The CDR3 bases are TGTGCCAGCAGCTCGGGACAGAGCTCCTACAATGAGCAGTTCTTC.

This chain uses TRBV5-1 with TRBJ2-5; D remains unclear. Trimming left V 1 base short and J 4 bases short, with 14 bases between. The germline gives CDR1 SGHRS, CDR2 YFSETQ. The CDR3 extends over 15 amino acids. CDR3: CASSLKDPRRETQYF. The DNA of the CDR3 is TGCGCCAGCAGCTTGAAGGATCCCCGAAGAGAGACCCAGTACTTC.

This clonotype was found many times. The chain carries TRBV12-3 or TRBV12-4 and TRBJ1-5, with D unclear. V shed 5 bases and J shed 0 bases, with 11 bases lying between them. The CDR3 totals 15 residues. The CDR3 bases are TGTGCCAGCAGTCCAGACGGGGATAGCAATCAGCCCCAGCATTTT. Amino acid sequence: CASSPDGDSNQPQHF.

This clonotype has more than one count but fewer than ten. The chain joins TRBV27 to TRBJ1-2; 8 bases agree with TRBD1. From germline, CDR1 is MNHEY and CDR2 SMNVEV (reference sequence). This CDR3 contains 16 residues. After removal of 2 bases from V and 4 bases from J, the junction contained 9 bases not matched to a gene. CDR3 in amino acids: CASSLNPTGARYGYTF. In DNA form, the CDR3 reads TGTGCCAGCAGTTTAAACCCGACAGGGGCACGCTATGGCTACACCTTC.

Many counts were recorded for this clonotype. The chain couples TRBV7-9 to TRBJ2-1; possibly TRBD2 for D (6 bases). Germline V CDR1 and CDR2: SEHNR, FQNEAQ (reference sequence). V lost 5 bases, J lost 5 bases, and 10 bases lay in between. The CDR3 extends over 13 amino acids. The CDR3 nucleotides read TGTGCCAGCAGCACGGGGAGGAACAATGAGCAGTTCTTC. Its protein is CASSTGRNNEQFF.

This clonotype was observed many times. This sequence joins TRBV5-5 and TRBJ2-1; 8 nucleotides line up with TRBD1. V lost 4 bases to trimming and J lost 7 bases; unmatched junction nucleotides: 13. The CDR3 covers 16 residues. Germline V gene sequence: CDR1 SGHKS, CDR2 YYEKEE (reference sequence). CDR3 loop: CASSHSPSRTGNEQFF. In DNA form, the CDR3 reads TGTGCCAGCAGCCACTCACCCTCGAGGACAGGGAATGAGCAGTTCTTC.

The chain employs TRBV6-4 and TRBJ2-1, with D tentatively TRBD2 (5 bases). The CDR3 is 14 amino acids. In germline, CDR1 is MRHNA, CDR2 SNTAGT. V lost 2 bases and J 9 bases, leaving 14 bases between the germline ends. The CDR3 sequence is CASSDGSERGEQFF. The DNA for the CDR3 is TGTGCCAGCAGTGACGGTAGCGAACGGGGTGAGCAGTTCTTC.

This rearrangement joins TRBV20-1 to TRBJ2-7; 10 bases agree with TRBD2. J was trimmed by 4 bases and V by 5 bases; bases with no gene match: 5. Germline values: CDR1 DFQATT, CDR2 SNEGSKA (reference sequence). The CDR3 is made up of 13 amino acids. The CDR3 DNA reads TGCAGTGCTTCAGCGGGGGGGCCATACGAGCAGTACTTC. Translation: CSASAGGPYEQYF.

This chain joins TRBV2 and TRBJ2-6, with 11 bases aligning to TRBD2. CDR3 length: 18 amino acids. V shed 7 bases, J shed 0 bases, and the junction held 8 bases outside the gene matches. Germline loops: CDR1 SNHLY, CDR2 FYNNEI. The DNA for the CDR3 is TGTGCCAGCAAGACCGGGACTAGCGGCCTCTCTGGGGCCAACGTCCTGACTTTC. Protein product: CASKTGTSGLSGANVLTF.

Ten or more counts support this clonotype. This rearrangement joins TRBV12-3 or TRBV12-4 to TRBJ1-2, with D maybe TRBD1 (5 bases). Trimming took 4 bases from V and 4 from J, leaving 10 bases between them. This CDR3 contains 13 residues. Written as DNA, the CDR3 is TGTGCCAGCAGTTCGCAGGGACTCTATGGCTACACCTTC. It encodes CASSSQGLYGYTF.